This T cell receptor (beta chain) is from a study of T-cell memory formation after mild COVID-19. Study at large: The two donors had largely donor-specific TCR clusters.

In germline, CDR1 is SGHTS, CDR2 YDEGEE. The CDR3 runs to 12 residues. V lost 3 bases and J 4 bases, leaving 8 bases between the germline ends. Each CDR3 protein is one row after TCRdb ran MiXCR on the 5' RACE reads. The sample lists under 300,000 distinct CDR3 sequences; approximately 9% were seen once. This clonotype was seen a handful of times. The antigen is undetermined. Study findings and constraints: Clones that contracted from day 15 to 85 had balanced CD4/CD8; later expanders were CD4+ biased.

The V call is TRBV5-8, the J call TRBJ2-7; tentatively, D is TRBD1 (6 bases). This TCR was sampled from a man younger than 30 who had mild COVID-19 (a few samples of this study predate the infection). Cell type and time point are not known. The sequencing sample was made of PBMCs or a T cell subset sorted from them (not recorded which). The CDR3 coding sequence is TGTGCCAGCAGCTATACAGGGTACGAGCAGTACTTC. This gives the protein CASSYTGYEQYF.